This T cell receptor beta chain was captured by sequencing in a study of CXCR3-negative and CXCR3-positive naive CD8 T cells. UMI-labeled 5' RACE yielded the TRB cDNA libraries. TCRdb reprocessed the 5' RACE reads and stores each CDR3 protein as one record, lacking DNA. This table holds 130,000 or so distinct CDR3 sequences. The CDR3 consists of 14 residues. The germline V gene encodes CDR1 SGHTA and CDR2 FQGNSA. The rearrangement joins TRBV7-2 to TRBJ1-2; TCRdb lists TRBD1, though no DNA is available to test this call. The sequenced material came from naive CXCR3- CD8+ T cells from blood. The subset here: CD45RO-CCR7+CD27+CD95- naive CD8+ T cells lacking CXCR3 (TNR3-). The receptor was isolated from a human donor in good health. Some clones in this sample may be carry-over from other donors' samples. The CDR3 is CASSSFGAGYGYTF.